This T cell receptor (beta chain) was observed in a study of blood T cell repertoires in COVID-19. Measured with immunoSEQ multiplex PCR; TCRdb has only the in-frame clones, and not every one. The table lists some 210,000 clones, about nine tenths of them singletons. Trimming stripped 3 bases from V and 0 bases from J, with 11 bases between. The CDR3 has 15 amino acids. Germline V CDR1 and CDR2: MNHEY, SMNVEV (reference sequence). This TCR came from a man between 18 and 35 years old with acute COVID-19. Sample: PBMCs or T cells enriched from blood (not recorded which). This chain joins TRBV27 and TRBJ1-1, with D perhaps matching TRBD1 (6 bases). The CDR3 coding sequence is TGTGCCAGCAGTTTGGGGGGGGGCATGAACACTGAAGCTTTCTTT. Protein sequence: CASSLGGGMNTEAFF.